The T cell receptor (beta chain) described here comes from a study of CD8+ T cells in alopecia areata. Overall study findings and caveats: Normal scalp showed lower clonality than lesional scalp, especially alopecia totalis/universalis.

This CDR3 has 15 amino acids. V was shortened by 4 bases and J by 3 bases, with 16 bases between the two germline ends. CDR1 and CDR2 (germline): SGHTA, FQGNSA. Concerning this clone itself: Its antigen remains unidentified.

Sequencing relied on a cDNA template that was reverse transcribed from extracted RNA. TCRdb keeps only in-frame clones here, not all; method: immunoSEQ multiplex PCR. The table has around 97,000 clones, roughly 50% seen once. The receptor comes from a human donor in good health. Sequencing was done on a sample of CD4+ T cells sorted from blood. The J gene is TRBJ2-7, the V gene TRBV7-2; perhaps D is TRBD1 or TRBD2 (5 bases each). CDR3 in amino acids: CASSYGDPTIYEQYF. The DNA for the CDR3 is TGTGCCAGCAGCTATGGGGACCCTACCATCTACGAGCAGTACTTC.